These T cell receptor beta chains were read from a single sample in a study of T-cell memory formation after mild COVID-19. TCRdb re-called the 5' RACE reads with MiXCR, one entry per CDR3 protein. The sample gives a few hundred thousand distinct CDR3 sequences, 15% to 20% of which show up once; 20% to 25% is in the top ten. Material: PBMCs or a T cell subset sorted from them (not recorded which). The receptors derive from a young man who had mild COVID-19 (a few samples of this study predate the infection). Cell type and time point are not known. Both conserved end residues are part of each CDR3. D genes are given only for firm matches. Clone sizes are given selectively: once, few, many, or a class where the clone is expanded.

CDR3 protein,CDR3 DNA,J gene,D gene,V gene,clone size
CSARHRTGLVAEAFF,TGCAGTGCTAGACATCGGACAGGGTTGGTTGCTGAAGCTTTCTTT,TRBJ1-1,TRBD1,TRBV20-1,few
CAADSPESTDTQYF,TGTGCCGCTGACAGCCCCGAGAGCACAGATACGCAGTATTTT,TRBJ2-3,NA,TRBV10-3,NA
CASSSGTANDEQYF,TGCGCCAGCAGCTCGGGGACAGCAAACGACGAGCAGTACTTC,TRBJ2-7,TRBD1,TRBV5-1,few
CASSSHGQESTDTQYF,TGTGCCAGCAGCTCTCACGGACAGGAGAGCACAGATACGCAGTATTTT,TRBJ2-3,TRBD1,TRBV7-2,few
CASNTQGYTEAFF,TGTGCCAGCAATACACAGGGATACACTGAAGCTTTCTTT,TRBJ1-1,NA,TRBV12-3/TRBV12-4,few
CATSARGDTQYF,TGTGCCACCAGTGCTAGGGGGGATACGCAGTATTTT,TRBJ2-3,NA,TRBV24-1,NA
CASREGAGRQETQYF,TGTGCCAGCAGGGAAGGCGCGGGACGGCAAGAGACCCAGTACTTC,TRBJ2-5,NA,TRBV6-2/TRBV6-3,NA
CASSLALAGLLGQPQHF,TGTGCCAGCAGCTTAGCGCTCGCAGGGCTCCTGGGCCAGCCCCAGCATTTT,TRBJ1-5,NA,TRBV7-2,NA
CASTPQITDTQYF,TGTGCCTCTACCCCCCAAATCACAGATACGCAGTATTTT,TRBJ2-3,NA,TRBV6-1,NA
CASSDLSGASTDTQYF,TGTGCCAGCAGCGACCTGAGCGGGGCCAGCACAGATACGCAGTATTTT,TRBJ2-3,TRBD2,TRBV7-9,few
CASSFWGPREQYF,TGTGCCAGCAGCTTTTGGGGGCCCCGCGAGCAGTACTTC,TRBJ2-7,NA,TRBV27,NA
CASSLYRAPRGYTF,TGTGCCAGCAGTTTATATCGGGCACCGCGGGGCTACACCTTC,TRBJ1-2,NA,TRBV28,NA
CASSSRLAGGQETQYF,TGTGCCAGCAGCTCACGACTAGCGGGGGGGCAAGAGACCCAGTACTTC,TRBJ2-5,TRBD2,TRBV7-8,few
CSGDPSETQYF,TGCAGCGGGGACCCATCGGAGACCCAGTACTTC,TRBJ2-5,NA,TRBV29-1,few
CASGLLYTGTQYF,TGTGCTAGTGGTTTGCTGTATACAGGTACGCAGTATTTT,TRBJ2-3,NA,TRBV12-5,NA
CSASRAGYNEQFF,TGCAGTGCTAGCAGGGCGGGGTACAATGAGCAGTTCTTC,TRBJ2-1,NA,TRBV20-1,few
CASSLGPSQETQYF,TGCGCCAGCAGCTTGGGACCGTCCCAAGAGACCCAGTACTTC,TRBJ2-5,NA,TRBV5-1,NA
CASTRSLNTEAFF,TGTGCCAGCACCCGGTCCCTAAACACTGAAGCTTTCTTT,TRBJ1-1,NA,TRBV6-5,NA
CAGRRGSETEAFF,TGTGCCGGCCGACGGGGATCGGAAACTGAAGCTTTCTTT,TRBJ1-1,NA,TRBV6-2/TRBV6-3,NA
CASSSGTGGQYF,TGTGCCAGCAGTTCCGGGACAGGCGGGCAGTACTTC,TRBJ2-7,TRBD1,TRBV12-3/TRBV12-4,NA
CSAREISGGEQFF,TGCAGTGCTAGAGAAATTAGCGGGGGTGAGCAGTTCTTC,TRBJ2-1,TRBD2,TRBV20-1,NA
CASSLRGASSYEQYF,TGCGCCAGCAGCTTGAGGGGGGCGAGCTCCTACGAGCAGTACTTC,TRBJ2-7,NA,TRBV5-1,few
CASSQRNGGFFEQFF,TGCGCCAGCAGTCAAAGGAACGGGGGGTTCTTTGAGCAGTTCTTC,TRBJ2-1,TRBD2,TRBV23-1,few
CATSESGTGIGCLF,TGTGCCACCAGTGAATCCGGGACAGGGATAGGTTGCCTCTTC,TRBJ2-1,TRBD1,TRBV24-1,NA
CASSQVAGWEETQYF,TGCGCCAGCAGCCAAGTGGCAGGATGGGAAGAGACCCAGTACTTC,TRBJ2-5,NA,TRBV4-1,NA
CASKGARYTGELFF,TGTGCCAGTAAGGGGGCCCGGTACACCGGGGAGCTGTTTTTT,TRBJ2-2,TRBD1,TRBV19,NA
CASSTSPAGEEQFF,TGTGCCAGCAGCACCTCCCCAGCGGGAGAAGAGCAGTTCTTC,TRBJ2-1,NA,TRBV21-1,many
CASSSRPAEGYQETQYF,TGCGCCAGCAGCTCCCGGCCCGCGGAAGGATATCAAGAGACCCAGTACTTC,TRBJ2-5,NA,TRBV5-1,many
CASSPPGTGYGYTF,TGCGCCAGCAGCCCTCCCGGGACAGGCTATGGCTACACCTTC,TRBJ1-2,TRBD1,TRBV4-3,NA